The next 8 T cell receptor beta chains were all read from a single sample in a study of blood T cell repertoires in COVID-19. TCRdb keeps only in-frame clones here, not all; method: immunoSEQ multiplex PCR. The sample lists 150,000 to 200,000 clones, approximately 84% occurring once. The sequenced sample was peripheral blood. These receptors were collected from a human donor with acute or convalescent COVID-19. The donor label of this sample is uncertain.

The V and J genes are TRBV6-5 and TRBJ2-5; 7 nucleotides line up with TRBD2. With 0 bases clipped from V and 4 bases from J, the junction kept 5 bases outside the gene matches. Germline CDR1 MNHEY, CDR2 SVGAGI. This CDR3 is 15 amino acids long. CDR3 protein: CASSYSGAGVETQYF. In nucleotides, the CDR3 is TGTGCCAGCAGTTACTCGGGCGCGGGAGTAGAGACCCAGTACTTC.

CDR3 sequence: CASSQAVLADTSTDTQYF. CDR3 bases: TGTGCCAGCAGCCAAGCAGTCCTAGCTGACACGAGCACAGATACGCAGTATTTT. The gene calls are TRBV4-2 and TRBJ2-3; tentative D call: TRBD2 (5 bases). This CDR3 contains 18 residues. Deletions cut 1 base from V and 0 bases from J, with 17 bases between. In germline, CDR1 is LGHNA, CDR2 YNFKEQ.

The V and J genes are TRBV9 and TRBJ2-3; 12 positions match TRBD2. This CDR3 is 16 amino acids long. The trim removed 10 bases at V and 2 bases at J, leaving 11 bases unmatched. Per germline, CDR1 SGDLS and CDR2 YYNGEE. The CDR3 DNA is TGTGCCGGCGGAAAGACTAGCGGGGGATCCACAGATACGCAGTATTTT. This gives the protein CAGGKTSGGSTDTQYF.

The chain links TRBV30 to TRBJ2-1; D may be TRBD1 (5 bases). The CDR3 is made up of 16 amino acids. V lost 0 bases, J lost 1 base, and 13 bases lay in between. Germline V CDR1 and CDR2: GTSNPN, SVGIG (reference sequence). The CDR3 loop reads CAWSVKRGLSYNEQFF. The CDR3 DNA sequence: TGTGCCTGGAGTGTTAAAAGGGGTTTATCCTACAATGAGCAGTTCTTC.

The rearrangement joins TRBV6-5 to TRBJ1-4, with unresolved D. Germline loops: CDR1 MNHEY, CDR2 SVGAGI. Trimming pared 6 bases from V and 7 bases from J, leaving 12 bases between. CDR3 length: 13 residues. CDR3 in amino acids: CASRTRGAEKLFF. The CDR3 DNA sequence: TGTGCCAGCAGGACGCGGGGTGCTGAAAAACTGTTTTTT.

The J gene is TRBJ2-5, the V gene TRBV5-1; 7 positions match TRBD2. From germline, CDR1 is SGHRS and CDR2 YFSETQ. V dropped 4 bases and J dropped 5; count of bases not matched to a gene: 8. The length of the CDR3 is 14 residues. The CDR3 is CASSVGGVRETQYF. As DNA, the CDR3 is TGCGCCAGCAGCGTGGGGGGGGTCAGGGAGACCCAGTACTTC.

The chain combines TRBV30 with TRBJ1-4; a weak D match, TRBD1 (6 bases). This CDR3 contains 13 residues. Per germline, CDR1 GTSNPN and CDR2 SVGIG (reference sequence). V lost 4 bases and J lost 12, with 18 bases in between. CDR3 protein: CAWTAGGRGELFF. The CDR3 coding sequence is TGTGCCTGGACCGCCGGGGGGCGCGGGGAACTGTTTTTT.

This chain links TRBV14 with TRBJ2-7; D is unresolved. Germline CDR1 and CDR2: SGHDN and FVKESK. Trimming took off 0 bases at V and 3 bases at J, with 6 bases between the two ends. The CDR3 has 13 amino acids. The CDR3: CASSQDGRYEQYF. The DNA for the CDR3 is TGTGCCAGCAGCCAAGATGGGCGCTACGAGCAGTACTTC.